This TCR beta chain was observed in a study of T-cell reconstitution after alpha-beta-depleted transplantation in children. Findings and caveats of the study: A year had passed since transplant, and T-cell counts and diversity by then came mostly from newly produced T cells. For some patients, TCRbeta diversity was high at day 60 because of recipient T cells and thymic progenitors that survived. Reports say that about two months after transplant, the alpha-beta T cells came out of several hundred graft clones that had expanded.

Preparation of the TCRbeta library used unique molecular identifiers. TCRdb reprocessed the PCR reads with MiXCR, giving one entry per CDR3 protein. The sample lists hundreds of thousands of distinct CDR3 sequences; 15% to 20% were seen once. The CDR3 loop spans 14 amino acids. Per germline, CDR1 SSHAT and CDR2 FNYEAQ (reference sequence). Note on this clonotype: Its antigen is unidentified. A junction boundary mismatches the germline segment, possibly from a read error.

This specimen consisted of PBMCs, mostly from graft donor cells, obtained 360 days after TCRalphabeta/CD19-depleted stem cell transplant. The source is a male patient aged 2 to 10 who had a stem cell transplant for acute lymphoblastic leukemia, so the T cells may come from the graft donor. The chain employs TRBV7-7 and TRBJ2-2; a possible D gene is TRBD1 (5 bases). The CDR3 DNA is TGTGCTAGCAAAGATGGGGCGACGCCTGGGGAGCTGTTTTTT. Residues: CASKDGATPGELFF.